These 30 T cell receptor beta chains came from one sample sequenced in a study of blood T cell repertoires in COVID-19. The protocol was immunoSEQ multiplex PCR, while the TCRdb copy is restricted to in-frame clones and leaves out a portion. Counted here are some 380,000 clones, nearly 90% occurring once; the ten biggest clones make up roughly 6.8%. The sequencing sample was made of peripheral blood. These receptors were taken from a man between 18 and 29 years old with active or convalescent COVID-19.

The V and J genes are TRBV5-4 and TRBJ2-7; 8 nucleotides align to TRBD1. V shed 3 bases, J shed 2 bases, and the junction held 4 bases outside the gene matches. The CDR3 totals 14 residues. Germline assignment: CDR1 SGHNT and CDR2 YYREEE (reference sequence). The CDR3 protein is CASSYSTGAYEQYF. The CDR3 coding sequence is TGTGCCAGCAGCTACTCGACAGGGGCCTACGAGCAGTACTTC.

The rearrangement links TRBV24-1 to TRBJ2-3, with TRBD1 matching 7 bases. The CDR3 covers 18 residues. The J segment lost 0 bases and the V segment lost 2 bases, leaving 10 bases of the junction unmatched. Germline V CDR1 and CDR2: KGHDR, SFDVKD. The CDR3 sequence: CATSDYQGDWFSTDTQYF. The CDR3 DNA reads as TGTGCCACCAGTGATTATCAGGGGGATTGGTTTAGCACAGATACGCAGTATTTT.

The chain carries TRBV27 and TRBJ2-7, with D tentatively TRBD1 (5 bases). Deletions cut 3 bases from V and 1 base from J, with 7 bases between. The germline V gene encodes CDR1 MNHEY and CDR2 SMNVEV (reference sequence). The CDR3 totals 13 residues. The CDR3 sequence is CASSFRVSYEQYF. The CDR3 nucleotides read TGTGCCAGCAGTTTCAGGGTTTCCTACGAGCAGTACTTC.

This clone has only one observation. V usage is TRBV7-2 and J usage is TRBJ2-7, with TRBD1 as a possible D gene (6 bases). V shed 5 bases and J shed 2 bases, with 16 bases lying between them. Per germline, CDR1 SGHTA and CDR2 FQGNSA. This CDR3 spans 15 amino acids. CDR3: CASSEGVQPTYEQYF. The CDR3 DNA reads TGTGCCAGCAGCGAGGGGGTACAGCCTACCTACGAGCAGTACTTC.

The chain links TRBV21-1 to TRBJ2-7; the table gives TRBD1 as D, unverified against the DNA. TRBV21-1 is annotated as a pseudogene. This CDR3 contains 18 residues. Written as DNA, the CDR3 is TGTGCCAGCAGCAAAGGGTTTTTGGCCCGGGACAGGGTGTCCGAGCAGTACTTC. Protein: CASSKGFLARDRVSEQYF.

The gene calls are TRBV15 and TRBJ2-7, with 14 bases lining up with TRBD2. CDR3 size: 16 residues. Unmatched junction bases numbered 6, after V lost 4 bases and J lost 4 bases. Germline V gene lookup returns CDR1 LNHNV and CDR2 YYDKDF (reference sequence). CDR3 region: CATSKTGTSGSYEQYF. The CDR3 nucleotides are TGTGCCACCAGCAAAACCGGGACTAGCGGGAGTTACGAGCAGTACTTC.

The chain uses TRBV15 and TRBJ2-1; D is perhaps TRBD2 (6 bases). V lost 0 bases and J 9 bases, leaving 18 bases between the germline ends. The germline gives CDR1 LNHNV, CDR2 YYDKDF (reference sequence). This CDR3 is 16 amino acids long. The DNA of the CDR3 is TGTGCCACCAGCAGAGAGGGACGACTAGTATTTAGTGAGCAGTTCTTC. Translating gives CATSREGRLVFSEQFF.

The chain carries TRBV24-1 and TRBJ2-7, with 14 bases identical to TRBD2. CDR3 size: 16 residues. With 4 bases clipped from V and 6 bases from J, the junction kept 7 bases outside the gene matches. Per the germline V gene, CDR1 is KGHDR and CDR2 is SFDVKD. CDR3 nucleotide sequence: TGTGCCACCAGTGACCGCGGGACTAGCGGGAGAGGCGAGCAGTACTTC. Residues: CATSDRGTSGRGEQYF.

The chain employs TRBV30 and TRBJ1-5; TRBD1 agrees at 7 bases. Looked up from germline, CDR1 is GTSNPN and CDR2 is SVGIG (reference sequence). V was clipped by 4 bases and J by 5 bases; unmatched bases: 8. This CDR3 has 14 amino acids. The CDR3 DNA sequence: TGTGCCTGGACAAGGGACAGATCAGATCAGCCCCAGCATTTT. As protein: CAWTRDRSDQPQHF.

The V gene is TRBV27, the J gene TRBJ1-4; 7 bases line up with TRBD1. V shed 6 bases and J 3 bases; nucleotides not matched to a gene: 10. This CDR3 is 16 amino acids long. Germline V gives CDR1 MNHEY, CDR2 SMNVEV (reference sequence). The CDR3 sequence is CASSRLDRVSNEKLFF. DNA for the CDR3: TGTGCCAGCAGCCGCCTCGACAGGGTTTCTAATGAAAAACTGTTTTTT.

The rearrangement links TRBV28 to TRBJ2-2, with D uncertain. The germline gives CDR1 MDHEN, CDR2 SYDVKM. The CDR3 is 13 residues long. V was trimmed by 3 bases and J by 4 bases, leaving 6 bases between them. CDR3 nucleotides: TGTGCCAGCAGTTTTCCAATCACCGGGGAGCTGTTTTTT. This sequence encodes CASSFPITGELFF.

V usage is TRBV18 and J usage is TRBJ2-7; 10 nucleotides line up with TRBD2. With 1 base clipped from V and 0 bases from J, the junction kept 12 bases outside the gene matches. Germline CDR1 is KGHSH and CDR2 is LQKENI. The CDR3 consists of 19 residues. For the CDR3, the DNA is TGTGCCAGCTCACCACTGAACGCGCGGACTAGCGGTAGCTCCTACGAGCAGTACTTC. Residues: CASSPLNARTSGSSYEQYF.

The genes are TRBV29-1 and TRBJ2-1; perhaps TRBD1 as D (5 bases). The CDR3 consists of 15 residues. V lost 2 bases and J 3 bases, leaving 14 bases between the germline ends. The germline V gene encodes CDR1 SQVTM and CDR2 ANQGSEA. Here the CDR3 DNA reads TGCAGCGTTGAATTTTTGGACATGCTCTACAATGAGCAGTTCTTC. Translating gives CSVEFLDMLYNEQFF.

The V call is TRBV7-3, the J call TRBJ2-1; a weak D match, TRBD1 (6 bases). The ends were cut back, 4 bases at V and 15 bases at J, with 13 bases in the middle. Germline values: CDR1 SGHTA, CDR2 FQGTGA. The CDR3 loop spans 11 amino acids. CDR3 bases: TGTGCCAGCAGCTCACAGGGAGTTCTGTTCTTC. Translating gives CASSSQGVLFF.

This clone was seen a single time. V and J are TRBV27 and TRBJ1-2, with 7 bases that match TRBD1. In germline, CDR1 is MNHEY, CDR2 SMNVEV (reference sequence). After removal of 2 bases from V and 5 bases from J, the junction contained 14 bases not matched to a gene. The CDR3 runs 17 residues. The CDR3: CASSLRPPGTDPYGYTF. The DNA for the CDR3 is TGTGCCAGCAGTTTACGGCCCCCCGGGACAGACCCATATGGCTACACCTTC.

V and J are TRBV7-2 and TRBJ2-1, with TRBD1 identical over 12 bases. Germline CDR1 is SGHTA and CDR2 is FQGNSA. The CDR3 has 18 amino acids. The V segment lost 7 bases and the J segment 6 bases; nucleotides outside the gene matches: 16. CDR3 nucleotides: TGTGCCAGCACGGGACAGGGGGCTCTAGCGGGAGTTGCCAATGAGCAGTTCTTC. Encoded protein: CASTGQGALAGVANEQFF.

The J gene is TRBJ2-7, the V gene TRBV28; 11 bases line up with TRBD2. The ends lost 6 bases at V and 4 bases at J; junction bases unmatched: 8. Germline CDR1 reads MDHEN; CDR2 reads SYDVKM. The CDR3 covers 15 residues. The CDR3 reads CASSPPTSGKYEQYF. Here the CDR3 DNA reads TGTGCCAGCAGCCCACCGACTAGCGGGAAATACGAGCAGTACTTC.

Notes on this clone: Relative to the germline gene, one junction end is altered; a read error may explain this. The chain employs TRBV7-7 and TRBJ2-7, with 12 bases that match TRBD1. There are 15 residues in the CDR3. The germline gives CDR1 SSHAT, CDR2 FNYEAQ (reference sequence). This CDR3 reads CASSLGDRGPYEQYF. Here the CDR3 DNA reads TGTGCTAGCAGCTTGGGGGACAGGGGGCCCTACGAGCAGTACTTC.

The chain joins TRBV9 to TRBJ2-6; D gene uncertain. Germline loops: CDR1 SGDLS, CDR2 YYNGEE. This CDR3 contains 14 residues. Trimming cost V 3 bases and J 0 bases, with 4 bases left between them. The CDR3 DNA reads TGTGCCAGCAGCGAGAGCTCTGGGGCCAACGTCCTGACTTTC. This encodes CASSESSGANVLTF.

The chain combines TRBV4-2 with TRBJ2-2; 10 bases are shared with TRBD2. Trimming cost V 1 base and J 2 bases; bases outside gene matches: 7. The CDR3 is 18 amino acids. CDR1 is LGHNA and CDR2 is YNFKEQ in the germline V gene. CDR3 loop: CASSQASSGGLNTGELFF. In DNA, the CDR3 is TGTGCCAGCAGCCAAGCCTCTAGCGGGGGCCTTAACACCGGGGAGCTGTTTTTT.

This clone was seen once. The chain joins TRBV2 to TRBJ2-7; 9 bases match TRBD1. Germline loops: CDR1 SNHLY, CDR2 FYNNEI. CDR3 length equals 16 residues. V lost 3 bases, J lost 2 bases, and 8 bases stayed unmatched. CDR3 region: CASSDSRDRVTYEQYF. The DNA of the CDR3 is TGTGCCAGCAGTGATAGCCGGGACAGGGTAACCTACGAGCAGTACTTC.

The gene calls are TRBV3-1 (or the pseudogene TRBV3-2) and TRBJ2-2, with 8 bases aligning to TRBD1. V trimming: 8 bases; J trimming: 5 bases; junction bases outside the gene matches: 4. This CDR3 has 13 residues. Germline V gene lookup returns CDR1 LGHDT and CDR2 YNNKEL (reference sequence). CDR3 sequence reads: CASQTGGTGELFF. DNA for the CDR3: TGTGCCAGCCAAACAGGGGGAACCGGGGAGCTGTTTTTT.

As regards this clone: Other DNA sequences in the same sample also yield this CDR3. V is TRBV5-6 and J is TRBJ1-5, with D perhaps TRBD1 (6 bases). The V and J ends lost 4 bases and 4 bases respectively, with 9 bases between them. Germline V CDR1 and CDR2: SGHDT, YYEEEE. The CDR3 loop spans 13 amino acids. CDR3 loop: CASSRRGNQPQHF. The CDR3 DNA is TGTGCCAGCAGCCGCAGGGGAAATCAGCCCCAGCATTTT. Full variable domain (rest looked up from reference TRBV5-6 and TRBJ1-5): DAGVTQSPTHLIKTRGQQVTLRCSPKSGHDTVSWYQQALGQGPQFIFQYYEEEERQRGNFPDRFSGHQFPNYSSELNVNALLLGDSALYLCASSRRGNQPQHFGDGTRLSIL.

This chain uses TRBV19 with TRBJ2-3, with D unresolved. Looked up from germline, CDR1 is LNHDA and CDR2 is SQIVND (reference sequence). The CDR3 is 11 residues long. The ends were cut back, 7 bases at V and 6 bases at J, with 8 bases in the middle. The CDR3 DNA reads TGTGCCAGTATCGCGAGGGATACGCAGTATTTT. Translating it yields CASIARDTQYF.

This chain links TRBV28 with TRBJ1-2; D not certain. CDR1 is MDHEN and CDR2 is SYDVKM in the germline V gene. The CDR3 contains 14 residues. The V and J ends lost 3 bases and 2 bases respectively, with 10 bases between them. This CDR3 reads CASSFVGGNYGYTF. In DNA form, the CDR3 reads TGTGCCAGCAGTTTCGTCGGAGGGAACTATGGCTACACCTTC.

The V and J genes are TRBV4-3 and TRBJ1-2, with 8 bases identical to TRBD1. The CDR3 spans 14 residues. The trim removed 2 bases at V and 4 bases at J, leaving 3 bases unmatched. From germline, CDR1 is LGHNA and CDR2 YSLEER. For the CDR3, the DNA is TGCGCCAGCAGCCAAACGGACAGGGTCTATGGCTACACCTTC. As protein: CASSQTDRVYGYTF.

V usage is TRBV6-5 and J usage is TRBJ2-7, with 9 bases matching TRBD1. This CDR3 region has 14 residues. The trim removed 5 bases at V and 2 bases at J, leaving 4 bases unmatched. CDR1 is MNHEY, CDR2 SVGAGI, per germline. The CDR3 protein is CASSRTGVTYEQYF. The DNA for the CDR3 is TGTGCCAGCAGTCGGACAGGGGTTACCTACGAGCAGTACTTC.

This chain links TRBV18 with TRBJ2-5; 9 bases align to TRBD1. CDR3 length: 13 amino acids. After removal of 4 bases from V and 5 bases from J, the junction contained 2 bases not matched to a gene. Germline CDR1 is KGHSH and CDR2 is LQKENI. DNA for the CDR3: TGTGCCAGCTCACACAGGGGGCTTGAGACCCAGTACTTC. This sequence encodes CASSHRGLETQYF.

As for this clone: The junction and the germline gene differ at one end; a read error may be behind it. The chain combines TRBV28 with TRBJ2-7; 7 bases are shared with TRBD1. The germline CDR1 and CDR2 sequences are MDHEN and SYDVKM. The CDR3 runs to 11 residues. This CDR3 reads CASSSTPGQIF. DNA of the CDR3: TGTGCCAGCAGTTCGACGCCGGGACAGATCTTC.

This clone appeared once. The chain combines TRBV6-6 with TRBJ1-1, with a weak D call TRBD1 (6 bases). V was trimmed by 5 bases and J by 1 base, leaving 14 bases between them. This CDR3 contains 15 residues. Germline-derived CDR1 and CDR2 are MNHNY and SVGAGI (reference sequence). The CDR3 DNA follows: TGTGCCAGCAGTACCACAGACAGGCCGAACACTGAAGCTTTCTTT. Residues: CASSTTDRPNTEAFF.